This T cell receptor (beta chain) was captured by sequencing in a study of post-analysis software for immune sequencing data. Study results and limitations: Four to six TRBV segments were more frequent in patients than controls; TRBV5-6, TRBV5-1 and TRBV20-1 belonged to this group.

Incorporated into the TCR beta cDNA libraries were unique molecular identifiers, which served to reduce PCR and sequencing biases. MiXCR, run by TCRdb on the PCR reads, gives a single entry per CDR3 protein. The repertoire holds fewer than 700,000 distinct CDR3 sequences, 44% seen once, with under 2% in the top ten. Germline CDR1 reads SGHRS; CDR2 reads YFSETQ. Trimming removed 0 bases from V and 6 bases from J, with 13 bases in between. The CDR3 contains 15 residues. As to this clonotype: What it recognizes is unknown.

The sequence was obtained from a girl aged 5-17 years with multiple sclerosis. Sequencing used blood. The rearrangement links TRBV5-1 to TRBJ2-1, with D possibly matching TRBD2 (6 bases). The CDR3 DNA follows: TGCGCCAGCAGCTTGGCAATAGCGGACGTCAATGAGCAGTTCTTC. Protein: CASSLAIADVNEQFF.